These 28 T cell receptor beta chains originate from one sample sequenced in a study of T cell repertoires in cytomegalovirus infection. MiXCR, run by TCRdb on the reads, gives a single entry per CDR3 protein. This sample has roughly 230,000 distinct CDR3 sequences, with 22% found just once. Sequencing was carried out using CD8+ T cells from PBMCs. These receptors came from a human donor in good health (CMV status not recorded). Some clones in this sample may be carry-over from other donors' samples.

This clonotype was counted once. The chain uses TRBV7-9 and TRBJ2-5; D remains unclear. Germline V gene data show CDR1 as SEHNR and CDR2 as FQNEAQ (reference sequence). V was pared by 4 bases and J by 1 base, with 13 bases between. This CDR3 has 15 residues. CDR3 DNA: TGTGCCAGCAGCTCCTATGTATGGGGCCAAGAGACCCAGTACTTC. Its protein product is CASSSYVWGQETQYF.

This clonotype has a count of ten or more. The CDR3 is CASSPPPSGGSYNEQFF. The DNA for the CDR3 is TGTGCCAGCAGCCCGCCCCCCTCGGGGGGCTCCTACAATGAGCAGTTCTTC. The chain carries TRBV7-6 and TRBJ2-1, with 7 bases fitting TRBD2. Germline CDR1 and CDR2: SGHVS and FNYEAQ. V shed 5 bases, J shed 0 bases, and the junction held 10 bases outside the gene matches. The CDR3 runs to 17 residues.

This clonotype was counted a few times. The V and J genes are TRBV20-1 and TRBJ2-2, with TRBD2 matching 16 bases. J gave up 6 bases and V 1 base, and 8 bases lay outside the gene matches. Germline CDR1 DFQATT, CDR2 SNEGSKA (reference sequence). The CDR3 consists of 18 residues. Written as DNA, the CDR3 is TGCAGTGCTAGAGGACGGGGGACTAGCGGGGGGGCGGCCGGGGAGCTGTTTTTT. Amino acids: CSARGRGTSGGAAGELFF.

This clonotype was seen repeatedly, ten times or more. This chain links TRBV24-1 with TRBJ1-4; the D is unclear. The CDR3 is 14 residues long. From germline, CDR1 is KGHDR and CDR2 SFDVKD. V was clipped by 4 bases and J by 8 bases, with 13 bases between them. The CDR3 region has the DNA TGTGCCACCAGTGACCCCGGGCGAGAGGAAAAACTGTTTTTT. This translates into CATSDPGREEKLFF.

The chain carries TRBV15 and TRBJ2-7, with unresolved D. CDR3 size: 13 residues. Germline CDR1 and CDR2: LNHNV and YYDKDF (reference sequence). V lost 0 bases and J lost 4, with 7 bases in between. CDR3: CATSRDRPYEQYF. The CDR3 bases are TGTGCCACCAGCAGAGATAGACCTTACGAGCAGTACTTC.

This clonotype has only a few counts. This chain joins TRBV28 and TRBJ2-7; 11 bases match TRBD1. CDR1 MDHEN and CDR2 SYDVKM come from the germline V gene. V lost 7 bases to trimming and J lost 4 bases; unmatched junction nucleotides: 3. This CDR3 has 13 residues. The CDR3 nucleotides are TGTGCCAGCACCGGACAGGGGGCGTACGAGCAGTACTTC. It encodes CASTGQGAYEQYF.

Ten or more counts support this clonotype. This chain connects TRBV7-9 to TRBJ1-5; D perhaps matches TRBD1 (6 bases). Per germline, CDR1 SEHNR and CDR2 FQNEAQ (reference sequence). V was trimmed by 7 bases and J by 4 bases, leaving 11 bases between them. The CDR3 consists of 13 residues. The CDR3 spells CASTKGGNQPQHF. The CDR3 DNA sequence: TGTGCCAGCACCAAAGGGGGGAATCAGCCCCAGCATTTT.

This chain links TRBV5-5 with TRBJ2-3, with TRBD1 matching 7 bases. The CDR3 covers 15 residues. Looked up from germline, CDR1 is SGHKS and CDR2 is YYEKEE (reference sequence). With V trimmed by 0 bases and J by 2 bases, 3 bases remained unmatched. The CDR3: CASSLVGQDTDTQYF. CDR3 bases: TGTGCCAGCAGCTTGGTTGGACAGGACACAGATACGCAGTATTTT.

This clonotype has at least ten counts. The V and J genes are TRBV28 and TRBJ1-5; no clear D. The CDR3 has 15 residues. From germline, CDR1 is MDHEN and CDR2 SYDVKM. V lost 2 bases to trimming and J lost 4 bases, with 12 bases between them. CDR3 residues: CASSLTLHGNQPQHF. The CDR3 DNA reads TGTGCCAGCAGTTTAACCCTCCATGGGAATCAGCCCCAGCATTTT.

This clonotype was counted ten times or more. The chain has TRBV7-2 and TRBJ2-1; no definite D call. Germline loops: CDR1 SGHTA, CDR2 FQGNSA. Between the trimmed V and J ends, which lost 5 bases and 9 bases, there was a span of 14 bases. The CDR3 has 13 amino acids. CDR3 nucleotides: TGTGCCAGCAGCGACCCCACAAGTGGTGAGCAGTTCTTC. Translation: CASSDPTSGEQFF. The full variable domain, completed using reference TRBV7-2 and TRBJ2-1, is GAGVSQSPSNKVTEKGKDVELRCDPISGHTALYWYRQSLGQGLEFLIYFQGNSAPDKSGLPSDRFSAERTGGSVSTLTIQRTQQEDSAVYLCASSDPTSGEQFFGPGTRLTVL.

The chain combines TRBV7-2 with TRBJ1-1; D gene ambiguous. Trimming cost V 6 bases and J 4 bases, with 21 bases left between them. CDR3 length: 16 amino acids. Per germline, CDR1 SGHTA and CDR2 FQGNSA. The CDR3 region is CASRFPGGWVGTEAFF. The CDR3 DNA reads as TGTGCCAGCAGGTTCCCAGGAGGGTGGGTGGGCACTGAAGCTTTCTTT.

The rearrangement joins TRBV6-2 or TRBV6-3 to TRBJ2-2, with 9 nucleotides matching TRBD1. Germline assignment: CDR1 MNHEY and CDR2 SVGEGT. The CDR3 totals 18 residues. V shed 4 bases and J 6 bases; nucleotides not matched to a gene: 15. CDR3 sequence reads: CASSSNLNRGRLAGELFF. Written as DNA, the CDR3 is TGTGCCAGCAGTTCCAACCTTAACAGGGGGCGCTTAGCCGGGGAGCTGTTTTTT.

This clonotype was counted at least ten times. This chain joins TRBV7-8 and TRBJ2-7; possible D gene TRBD1, 5 bases. The CDR3 is made up of 14 amino acids. CDR1 and CDR2 (germline): SGHVS, FQNEAQ. The V gene lost 0 bases and the J gene lost 2 bases, with 8 bases spanning the gap. CDR3 DNA: TGTGCCAGCAGCTTAGCGGGGCCGACCTACGAGCAGTACTTC. This sequence encodes CASSLAGPTYEQYF. Combining the CDR3 with reference TRBV7-8 and TRBJ2-7 gives the whole variable domain GAGVSQSPRYKVAKRGQDVALRCDPISGHVSLFWYQQALGQGPEFLTYFQNEAQLDKSGLPSDRFFAERPEGSVSTLKIQRTQQEDSAVYLCASSLAGPTYEQYFGPGTRLTVT.

This clonotype was recorded only once. The chain carries TRBV24-1 and TRBJ2-2, with 9 bases identical to TRBD1. V trimming: 4 bases; J trimming: 7 bases; junction bases outside the gene matches: 6. This CDR3 has 15 residues. Germline lookup yields CDR1 KGHDR and CDR2 SFDVKD. CDR3 bases: TGTGCCACCAGTGACGCCGGGACAGGGTTCGGGGAGCTGTTTTTT. This sequence encodes CATSDAGTGFGELFF.

This clonotype was detected ten times or more. This chain connects TRBV7-2 to TRBJ2-6; no clear D gene. V gave up 5 bases and J gave up 0 bases, with 14 bases separating them. The germline CDR1 and CDR2 sequences are SGHTA and FQGNSA. The length of the CDR3 is 17 residues. CDR3 sequence reads: CASSLGKVISGANVLTF. In DNA form, the CDR3 reads TGTGCCAGCAGCCTAGGAAAGGTCATCTCTGGGGCCAACGTCCTGACTTTC.

This clonotype was seen many times. The chain carries TRBV6-6 and TRBJ1-5; 9 positions agree with TRBD1. The CDR3 is 14 residues long. The germline V gene encodes CDR1 MNHNY and CDR2 SVGAGI (reference sequence). V shed 6 bases, J shed 7 bases, and the junction held 7 bases outside the gene matches. CDR3 protein: CASRTGTGFQPQHF. CDR3 coding DNA: TGTGCCAGCAGGACCGGGACAGGGTTCCAGCCCCAGCATTTT.

This clonotype has only a few counts. The junction does not match germline at one end; this may be a read error. The chain combines TRBV2 with TRBJ2-3; 11 bases agree with TRBD2. CDR3 length equals 15 residues. Germline V gene lookup returns CDR1 SNHLY and CDR2 FYNNEI. The CDR3 DNA sequence: TGTGCCAGCCGTGAGACTAGCGGGGTAGGAGATACGCAGTATTTT. It encodes CASRETSGVGDTQYF.

This clonotype was seen repeatedly, ten times or more. The V and J genes are TRBV2 and TRBJ2-3, with a possible D match to TRBD2 (5 bases). CDR1 and CDR2 (germline): SNHLY, FYNNEI. This CDR3 has 14 amino acids. Trimming stripped 4 bases from V and 0 bases from J, with 8 bases between. The CDR3 region has the DNA TGTGCCAGCAGTGGGACTTCCAGCACAGATACGCAGTATTTT. This gives the protein CASSGTSSTDTQYF.

This clonotype was counted only a few times. The V gene is TRBV27, the J gene TRBJ1-1; D call uncertain. CDR1 is MNHEY, CDR2 SMNVEV, per germline (reference sequence). There are 13 residues in the CDR3. Deletions cut 5 bases from V and 2 bases from J, with 9 bases between. The CDR3, as DNA: TGTGCCAGCAGTGAGGTTGTTAACACTGAAGCTTTCTTT. Translated: CASSEVVNTEAFF.

The chain recombines TRBV12-3 or TRBV12-4 with TRBJ1-5; D may be TRBD1 (6 bases). The V end was cut by 4 bases, the J end by 3 bases, with 10 bases between. This CDR3 has 14 residues. In DNA form, the CDR3 reads TGTGCCAGCAGTTGGGGGCAGACCAATCAGCCCCAGCATTTT. Amino acids: CASSWGQTNQPQHF.

The chain employs TRBV28 and TRBJ1-4; 9 nucleotides agree with TRBD1. Germline V gene sequence: CDR1 MDHEN, CDR2 SYDVKM. The CDR3 spans 14 residues. The ends lost 1 base at V and 10 bases at J; junction bases unmatched: 4. The CDR3: CASSLSATGGKLFF. The CDR3 DNA is TGTGCCAGCAGTTTATCGGCGACAGGGGGAAAACTGTTTTTT.

This clonotype has at least ten counts. The chain joins TRBV7-2 to TRBJ2-7, with D hard to call. Germline assignment: CDR1 SGHTA and CDR2 FQGNSA. This CDR3 contains 14 residues. V was cut by 2 bases and J by 5 bases, with 13 bases left in between. CDR3 coding DNA: TGTGCCAGCAGCTTACCATCCTCCCGGGACGAGCAGTACTTC. Translated, it gives CASSLPSSRDEQYF.

The count of this clonotype is one. V and J are TRBV20-1 and TRBJ2-5, with 15 positions matching TRBD2. The CDR3 is 19 amino acids. CDR1 and CDR2 (germline): DFQATT, SNEGSKA (reference sequence). After removal of 0 bases from V and 5 bases from J, the junction contained 13 bases not matched to a gene. The CDR3 DNA is TGCAGTGCTAGAGATTTCGGACTAGCGGGGGGGCGTAACCCGGAGACCCAGTACTTC. Translation: CSARDFGLAGGRNPETQYF.

V is TRBV20-1 and J is TRBJ2-3; D may correspond to TRBD1 or TRBD2 (6 bases each). Germline V gene lookup returns CDR1 DFQATT and CDR2 SNEGSKA (reference sequence). V shed 6 bases and J shed 4 bases, with 17 bases lying between them. The CDR3 length is 14 residues. The DNA for the CDR3 is TGCAGTGCCCAGCCTGGGGGGCAGGCAGATACGCAGTATTTT. This sequence encodes CSAQPGGQADTQYF.

The chain recombines TRBV2 with TRBJ2-5, with D uncertain. V gave up 4 bases and J gave up 5 bases, with 11 bases separating them. CDR1 and CDR2 (germline): SNHLY, FYNNEI. The CDR3 is 13 amino acids. The CDR3 loop is CASSGRLGETQYF. The CDR3 nucleotides read TGTGCCAGCAGTGGGCGGCTAGGGGAGACCCAGTACTTC.

The V call is TRBV27, the J call TRBJ2-5; D perhaps matches TRBD2 (7 bases). Germline V gene sequence: CDR1 MNHEY, CDR2 SMNVEV (reference sequence). The CDR3 runs 15 residues. The V end was cut by 1 base, the J end by 4 bases, with 13 bases between. CDR3 region: CASSLWGAGVETQYF. Here the CDR3 DNA reads TGTGCCAGCAGTTTATGGGGGGCGGGGGTAGAGACCCAGTACTTC.

There are a few counts of this clonotype. The V call is TRBV20-1, the J call TRBJ2-3; D not resolved. The germline gives CDR1 DFQATT, CDR2 SNEGSKA (reference sequence). The CDR3 runs to 15 residues. Trimming stripped 3 bases from V and 0 bases from J, with 13 bases between. CDR3 sequence: CSARGSFLSTDTQYF. The CDR3 bases are TGCAGTGCTAGGGGGTCCTTCCTTAGCACAGATACGCAGTATTTT.

This clonotype was seen more than once but under ten times. The chain is built from TRBV6-5 and TRBJ1-1; D remains ambiguous. This CDR3 is 14 amino acids long. The ends were cut back, 6 bases at V and 6 bases at J, with 17 bases in the middle. CDR1 is MNHEY, CDR2 SVGAGI, per germline. The CDR3 is CASSPNSHGAEAFF. Here the CDR3 DNA reads TGTGCCAGCAGCCCCAATTCCCATGGGGCTGAAGCTTTCTTT.